These 21 T cell receptor beta chains originate from one sample sequenced in a study of cytomegalovirus exposure and HLA in healthy donors. TCRdb's copy holds only in-frame clones and misses some; the assay was immunoSEQ multiplex PCR. The sample lists some 200,000 clones, about nine tenths occurring once. Material for sequencing was PBMCs. These receptors were taken from a woman younger than 30 in good health and CMV-seronegative.

The V call is TRBV7-9, the J call TRBJ1-2, with unresolved D. CDR1 SEHNR and CDR2 FQNEAQ come from the germline V gene (reference sequence). The ends were cut back, 1 base at V and 5 bases at J, with 14 bases in the middle. The CDR3 is 15 residues long. CDR3 residues: CASSLVTSVLYGYTF. Here the CDR3 DNA reads TGTGCCAGCAGCTTAGTGACTTCAGTGTTATATGGCTACACCTTC.

This chain joins TRBV9 and TRBJ2-1; tentatively, D is TRBD2 (7 bases). The germline V and J ends were trimmed by 0 bases and 7 bases, with 14 bases remaining between them. Germline CDR1 and CDR2: SGDLS and YYNGEE. This CDR3 comprises 15 residues. CDR3 protein: CASSVEGGGVNEQFF. For the CDR3, the DNA is TGTGCCAGCAGCGTAGAGGGGGGAGGGGTGAATGAGCAGTTCTTC.

The chain couples TRBV25-1 to TRBJ2-7; 7 bases agree with TRBD2. This CDR3 is built from 16 residues. Unmatched junction bases numbered 15, after V lost 3 bases and J lost 7 bases. The germline CDR1 and CDR2 sequences are MGHDK and SYGVNS. The DNA of the CDR3 is TGTGCCAGCAGTGATACACCTGGGCGGGAGTCAAGTGAGCAGTACTTC. It codes for CASSDTPGRESSEQYF.

This chain uses TRBV5-1 with TRBJ1-5, with D maybe TRBD1 (6 bases). The CDR3 covers 15 residues. The V end was cut by 4 bases, the J end by 4 bases, with 15 bases between. The germline V gene has CDR1 SGHRS and CDR2 YFSETQ. The CDR3 DNA is TGCGCCAGCAGCCCCGGAGGGGGGGGTAATCAGCCCCAGCATTTT. Protein product: CASSPGGGGNQPQHF.

This chain joins TRBV25-1 and TRBJ2-5, with 9 bases fitting TRBD2. The germline V gene encodes CDR1 MGHDK and CDR2 SYGVNS. The CDR3 covers 16 residues. J gave up 5 bases and V 3 bases, and 10 bases lay outside the gene matches. As DNA, the CDR3 is TGTGCCAGCAGTGAGGAGCGGGGGGAAGGGGGCGAGACCCAGTACTTC. Encoded protein: CASSEERGEGGETQYF.

V and J are TRBV2 and TRBJ2-7, with TRBD2 identical over 12 bases. CDR3 length: 17 amino acids. Germline lookup yields CDR1 SNHLY and CDR2 FYNNEI. Germline trimming cut 3 bases from V and 2 bases from J; bases unmatched to any gene: 8. The CDR3 bases are TGTGCCAGCAGTGACTCCTCCCTAGCGGGAGGGACCTACGAGCAGTACTTC. This translates into CASSDSSLAGGTYEQYF.

Points on this clone: Germline and junction disagree at one end, which may indicate a read error. V and J are TRBV28 and TRBJ2-7; a weak D match, TRBD1 (6 bases). CDR1 and CDR2 (germline): MDHEN, SYDVKM. This CDR3 is 12 amino acids long. In DNA, the CDR3 is TGTGCCAGCAGTTTAATTGGCGGACAGTTACACTTC. It specifies CASSLIGGQLHF.

The chain employs TRBV5-6 and TRBJ1-3; possible D gene TRBD1, 5 bases. The germline V gene has CDR1 SGHDT and CDR2 YYEEEE. The V and J ends lost 4 bases and 1 base respectively, with 15 bases between them. This CDR3 is 16 amino acids long. CDR3 bases: TGTGCCAGCAGCCCAACGGTCGGGGGTTCTGGAAACACCATATATTTT. The encoded protein is CASSPTVGGSGNTIYF.

A note on this clone: This same CDR3 is encoded by further DNA sequences in the sample. This rearrangement joins TRBV28 to TRBJ1-2; a possible D gene is TRBD1 (6 bases). The CDR3 length is 13 residues. Germline V lookup: CDR1 MDHEN, CDR2 SYDVKM. V lost 1 base and J lost 6, with 9 bases in between. In DNA, the CDR3 is TGTGCCAGCAGTTTATCGGACAGAGATGGCTACACCTTC. This encodes CASSLSDRDGYTF.

The genes are TRBV4-2 and TRBJ1-2, with D possibly being TRBD1 (5 bases). Trimming stripped 1 base from V and 2 bases from J, with 8 bases between. Germline V gene sequence: CDR1 LGHNA, CDR2 YNFKEQ. The CDR3 covers 14 residues. The CDR3 nucleotides are TGTGCCAGCAGCCAAGCACGGACAAACTATGGCTACACCTTC. Amino acid sequence: CASSQARTNYGYTF.

This chain links TRBV6-6 with TRBJ2-7, with a possible D match to TRBD1 (6 bases). CDR1 and CDR2 (germline): MNHNY, SVGAGI (reference sequence). This CDR3 spans 15 amino acids. Trimming cost V 5 bases and J 2 bases, with 16 bases left between them. CDR3 nucleotides: TGTGCCAGCAGTCCCCTGTGGACAGCGACCTACGAGCAGTACTTC. Amino acid sequence: CASSPLWTATYEQYF.

The count of this clone is one. The V and J genes are TRBV6-1 and TRBJ1-1, with D hard to call. The CDR3 has 16 residues. The V gene's germline CDR1 is MNHNS and CDR2 SASEGT. V lost 3 bases, J lost 2 bases, and 16 bases lay in between. CDR3 DNA: TGTGCCAGCAGTGACGTGCCAGGCCCTTTAAACACTGAAGCTTTCTTT. Its translation: CASSDVPGPLNTEAFF.

The chain is built from TRBV5-1 and TRBJ2-1, with 8 positions matching TRBD2. The ends lost 4 bases at V and 8 bases at J; junction bases unmatched: 8. Germline values: CDR1 SGHRS, CDR2 YFSETQ. The CDR3 loop spans 14 amino acids. The CDR3 protein is CASSLGAGGYEQFF. The DNA for the CDR3 is TGCGCCAGCAGCCTCGGGGCGGGAGGTTATGAGCAGTTCTTC.

This clone was observed once. The rearrangement joins TRBV4-2 to TRBJ2-7, with TRBD2 matching over 10 bases. The CDR3 has 14 residues. Per the germline V gene, CDR1 is LGHNA and CDR2 is YNFKEQ. V lost 8 bases, J lost 6 bases, and 10 bases stayed unmatched. This chain's CDR3 is CASGTLAGSGEQYF. The CDR3 coding sequence is TGTGCCAGCGGGACACTAGCGGGATCGGGCGAGCAGTACTTC.

This clone was counted a few times. The chain's CDR3 is CASSPSGGTATEAFF. CDR3 coding DNA: TGTGCCAGCTCACCTTCGGGGGGCACGGCCACTGAAGCTTTCTTT. The V and J genes are TRBV18 and TRBJ1-1; weak D call: TRBD1 (6 bases). CDR3 size: 15 residues. Trimming shortened V by 3 bases and J by 4 bases, and 15 bases separated the two germline ends. Germline V lookup: CDR1 KGHSH, CDR2 LQKENI.

V usage is TRBV30 and J usage is TRBJ2-2; weak D call: TRBD2 (5 bases). The germline V gene has CDR1 GTSNPN and CDR2 SVGIG (reference sequence). The CDR3 has 15 amino acids. The V gene lost 1 base and the J gene lost 2 bases, with 11 bases spanning the gap. CDR3 protein: CAWSERTVNTGELFF. CDR3 nucleotides: TGTGCCTGGAGTGAGCGGACCGTCAACACCGGGGAGCTGTTTTTT.

The chain recombines TRBV6-1 with TRBJ1-1; 7 bases agree with TRBD1. The CDR3 sequence is 15 residues long. Per the germline V gene, CDR1 is MNHNS and CDR2 is SASEGT. V was pared by 4 bases and J by 1 base, with 6 bases of the junction left unmatched. This CDR3 reads CASSVRQGGNTEAFF. The CDR3 DNA reads as TGTGCCAGCAGTGTCCGACAGGGAGGGAACACTGAAGCTTTCTTT.

V is TRBV10-3 and J is TRBJ2-7, with D tentatively TRBD1 (5 bases). V was clipped by 3 bases and J by 5 bases, with 14 bases between them. CDR1 and CDR2 from the germline V gene are ENHRY and SYGVKD. The CDR3 sequence is 14 residues long. CDR3: CAISELDSTHEQYF. The CDR3, as DNA: TGTGCCATCAGTGAACTCGACAGTACCCACGAGCAGTACTTC.

The chain is built from TRBV6-4 and TRBJ2-3; D is perhaps TRBD1 (6 bases). The CDR3 extends over 14 amino acids. The germline gives CDR1 MRHNA, CDR2 SNTAGT. V shed 8 bases and J shed 0 bases, with 12 bases lying between them. CDR3 sequence reads: CASSRDTSTDTQYF. The CDR3 DNA reads TGTGCCAGCTCCCGGGACACTAGCACAGATACGCAGTATTTT.

The J gene is TRBJ1-5, the V gene TRBV29-1; 10 bases are shared with TRBD1. CDR1 and CDR2 from the germline V gene are SQVTM and ANQGSEA. This CDR3 is 15 amino acids long. Unmatched junction bases numbered 8, after V lost 4 bases and J lost 5 bases. The CDR3 sequence: CSVGDGTGAYQPQHF. CDR3 coding DNA: TGCAGCGTTGGGGATGGGACAGGGGCTTATCAGCCCCAGCATTTT.

The chain is built from TRBV2 and TRBJ1-5; the match to TRBD1 covers 8 bases. The length of the CDR3 is 13 residues. Trimming cost V 6 bases and J 7 bases; bases outside gene matches: 5. Germline V gene sequence: CDR1 SNHLY, CDR2 FYNNEI. The CDR3 DNA reads TGTGCCAGCAGCAGGGGGCTAGAGCAGCCCCAGCATTTT. This translates into CASSRGLEQPQHF. Full variable domain (rest looked up from reference TRBV2 and TRBJ1-5): EPEVTQTPSHQVTQMGQEVILRCVPISNHLYFYWYRQILGQKVEFLVSFYNNEISEKSEIFDDQFSVERPDGSNFTLKIRSTKLEDSAMYFCASSRGLEQPQHFGDGTRLSIL.